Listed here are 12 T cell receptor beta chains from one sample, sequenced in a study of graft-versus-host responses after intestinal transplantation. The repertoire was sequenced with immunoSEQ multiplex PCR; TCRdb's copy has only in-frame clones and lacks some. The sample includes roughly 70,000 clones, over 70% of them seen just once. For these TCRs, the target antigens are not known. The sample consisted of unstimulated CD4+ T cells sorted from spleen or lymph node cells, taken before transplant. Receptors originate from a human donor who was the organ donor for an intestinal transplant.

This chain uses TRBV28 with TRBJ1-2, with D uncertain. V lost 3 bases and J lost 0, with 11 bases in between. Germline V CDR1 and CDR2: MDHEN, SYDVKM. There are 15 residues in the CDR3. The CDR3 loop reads CASSLRQPTNYGYTF. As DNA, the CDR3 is TGTGCCAGCAGTTTGCGGCAGCCTACTAACTATGGCTACACCTTC.

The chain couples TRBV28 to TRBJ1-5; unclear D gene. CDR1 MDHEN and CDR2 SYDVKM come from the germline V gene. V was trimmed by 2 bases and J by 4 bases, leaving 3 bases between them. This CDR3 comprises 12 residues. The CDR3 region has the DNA TGTGCCAGCAGTTTACTAAATCAGCCCCAGCATTTT. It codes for CASSLLNQPQHF.

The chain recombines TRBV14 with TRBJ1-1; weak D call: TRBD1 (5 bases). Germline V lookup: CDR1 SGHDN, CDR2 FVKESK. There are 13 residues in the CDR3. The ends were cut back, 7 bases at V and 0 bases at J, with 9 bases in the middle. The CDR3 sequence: CASTFRVNTEAFF. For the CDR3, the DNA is TGTGCCAGCACGTTCAGGGTGAACACTGAAGCTTTCTTT.

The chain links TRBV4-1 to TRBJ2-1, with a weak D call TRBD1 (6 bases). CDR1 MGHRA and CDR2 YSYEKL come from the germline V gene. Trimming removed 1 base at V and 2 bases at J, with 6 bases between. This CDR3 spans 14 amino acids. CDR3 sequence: CASSQGDTYNEQFF. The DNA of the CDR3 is TGCGCCAGCAGCCAAGGGGACACCTACAATGAGCAGTTCTTC.

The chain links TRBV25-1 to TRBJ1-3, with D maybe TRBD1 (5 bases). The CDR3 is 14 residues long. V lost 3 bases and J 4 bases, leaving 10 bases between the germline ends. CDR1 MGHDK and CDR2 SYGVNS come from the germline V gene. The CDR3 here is CASSDRARGNTIYF. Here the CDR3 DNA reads TGTGCCAGCAGTGACAGGGCGAGGGGAAACACCATATATTTT.

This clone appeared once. Written as DNA, the CDR3 is TGTGCCACCAGCAGAGAACCGGGCAGAGGGAATACTCAAGCTTTCTTT. It translates to CATSREPGRGNTQAFF. The gene calls are TRBV15 and TRBJ1-1, with D unresolved. The CDR3 sequence is 16 residues long. The germline V gene encodes CDR1 LNHNV and CDR2 YYDKDF (reference sequence). The V end was cut by 0 bases, the J end by 9 bases, with 20 bases between.

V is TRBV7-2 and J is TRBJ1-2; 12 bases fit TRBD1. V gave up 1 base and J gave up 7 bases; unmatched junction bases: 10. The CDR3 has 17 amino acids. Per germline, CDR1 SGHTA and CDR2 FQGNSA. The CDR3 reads CASSLVPPGQGASGYTF. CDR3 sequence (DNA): TGTGCCAGCAGCTTAGTTCCTCCGGGACAGGGGGCGAGTGGCTACACCTTC. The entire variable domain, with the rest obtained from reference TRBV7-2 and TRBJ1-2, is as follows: GAGVSQSPSNKVTEKGKDVELRCDPISGHTALYWYRQSLGQGLEFLIYFQGNSAPDKSGLPSDRFSAERTGGSVSTLTIQRTQQEDSAVYLCASSLVPPGQGASGYTFGSGTRLTVV.

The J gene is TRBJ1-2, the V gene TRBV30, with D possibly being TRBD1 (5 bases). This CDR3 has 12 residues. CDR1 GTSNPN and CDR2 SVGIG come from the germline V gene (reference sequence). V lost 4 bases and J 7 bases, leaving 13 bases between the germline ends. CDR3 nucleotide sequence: TGTGCCTGGACCGGCTCCGGGGGTGGCTACACCTTC. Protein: CAWTGSGGGYTF.

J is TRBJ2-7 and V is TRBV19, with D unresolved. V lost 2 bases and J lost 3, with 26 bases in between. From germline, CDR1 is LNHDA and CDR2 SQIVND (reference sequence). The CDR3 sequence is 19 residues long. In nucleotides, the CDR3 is TGTGCCAGTAGTATACTCGTTACTTTCCGGGCCCGATATGACTACGAGCAGTACGTC. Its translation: CASSILVTFRARYDYEQYV.

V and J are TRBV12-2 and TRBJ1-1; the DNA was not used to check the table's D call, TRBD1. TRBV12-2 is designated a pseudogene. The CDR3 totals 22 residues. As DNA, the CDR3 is TGTGCAAGTCGCTCCCTTCCTAATTATTCTGACAGGGGGCGAAGAAGAAACACTGAAGCTTTCTTT. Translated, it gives CASRSLPNYSDRGRRRNTEAFF.

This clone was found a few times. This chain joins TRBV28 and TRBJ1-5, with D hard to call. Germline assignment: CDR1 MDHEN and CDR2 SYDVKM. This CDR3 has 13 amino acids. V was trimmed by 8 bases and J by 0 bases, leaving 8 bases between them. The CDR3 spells CASGYYSNQPQHF. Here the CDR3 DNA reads TGTGCCAGCGGTTATTATAGCAATCAGCCCCAGCATTTT.

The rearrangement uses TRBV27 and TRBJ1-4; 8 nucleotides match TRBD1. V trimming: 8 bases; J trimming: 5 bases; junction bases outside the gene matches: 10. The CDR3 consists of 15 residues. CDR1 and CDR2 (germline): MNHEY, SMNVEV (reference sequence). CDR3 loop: CASSSFRDRNEKLFF. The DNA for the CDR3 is TGTGCCAGCTCCTCCTTCCGGGACAGGAATGAAAAACTGTTTTTT.